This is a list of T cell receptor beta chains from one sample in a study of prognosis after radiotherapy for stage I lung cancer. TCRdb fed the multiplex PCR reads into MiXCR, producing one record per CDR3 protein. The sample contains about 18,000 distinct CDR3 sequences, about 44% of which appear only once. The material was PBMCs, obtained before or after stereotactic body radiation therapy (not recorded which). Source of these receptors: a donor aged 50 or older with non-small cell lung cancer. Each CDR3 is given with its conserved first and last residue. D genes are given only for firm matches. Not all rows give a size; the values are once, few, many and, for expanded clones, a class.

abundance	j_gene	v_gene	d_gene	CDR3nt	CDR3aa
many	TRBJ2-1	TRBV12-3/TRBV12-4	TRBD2	TGTGCCAGCAGTCCGACGGGGACTAGCACCAGGAGCTCCTACAATGAGCAGTTCTTC	CASSPTGTSTRSSYNEQFF
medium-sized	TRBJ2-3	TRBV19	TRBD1	TGTGCCAGTAGTCCGACAGGGTGGAACACAGATACGCAGTATTTT	CASSPTGWNTDTQYF
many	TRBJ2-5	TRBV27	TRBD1	TGTGCCAGCAGAGGGACAGATACGATTCAAGAGACCCAGTACTTC	CASRGTDTIQETQYF
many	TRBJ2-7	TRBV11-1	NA	TGTGCCAGCAGCTTAAGGGCTGGGGACGAGCAGTACTTC	CASSLRAGDEQYF
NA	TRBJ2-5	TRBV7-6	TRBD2	TGTGCCAGCAGCTTAGAGCGGGGTACCTGGGAGACCCAGTACTTC	CASSLERGTWETQYF
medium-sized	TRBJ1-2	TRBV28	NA	TGTGCCAGCAGTATCGACCCAAGCGATGGCTACACCTTC	CASSIDPSDGYTF
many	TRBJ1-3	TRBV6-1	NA	TGTGCCAGCAGTCGGGTGTCAGCCCTCTCTGGAAACACCATATATTTT	CASSRVSALSGNTIYF
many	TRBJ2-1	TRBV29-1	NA	TGCAGCGTTGATGAGATTGACAGGAGTGAGCAGTTCTTC	CSVDEIDRSEQFF
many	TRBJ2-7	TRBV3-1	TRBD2	TGTGCCAGCAGCCCGCGAAGCCGAGCGACTAGCGGGGGGCCAAACGAGCAGTACTTC	CASSPRSRATSGGPNEQYF
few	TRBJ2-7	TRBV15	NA	TGTGCCACCAGCAGAAGCGGGACAATAGACGAGCAGTACTTC	CATSRSGTIDEQYF
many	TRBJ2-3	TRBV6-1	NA	TGTGCCAGCAGTGAAGAACGGGGAGTCTTTACAGATACGCAGTATTTT	CASSEERGVFTDTQYF
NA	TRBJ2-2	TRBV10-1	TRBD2	TGCGCCAGCAGTTTAGCGGGAGGAACCGGGGAGCTGTTTTTT	CASSLAGGTGELFF
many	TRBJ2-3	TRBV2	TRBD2	TGTGCCAGCAGTGGGGGACTAGCGGACCTTGATACGCAGTATTTT	CASSGGLADLDTQYF
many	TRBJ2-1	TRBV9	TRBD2	TGTGCCAGCAGCTACTCCGGGACTAGCGGGAGTTGGGAGCAGTTCTTC	CASSYSGTSGSWEQFF
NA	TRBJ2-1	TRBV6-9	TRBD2	TGTGCCAGCAGTTACTCTGCCGGGGGGAGTGAGCAGTTCTTC	CASSYSAGGSEQFF
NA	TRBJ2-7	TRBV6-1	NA	TGTGCCAGCAGGAACATCCGCCACGAGCAGTACTTC	CASRNIRHEQYF
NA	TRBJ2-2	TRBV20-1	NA	TGCAGTGCTTTAGACGTAGCGGGGGAGCTGTTTTTT	CSALDVAGELFF
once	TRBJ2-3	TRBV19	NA	TGTGTCAGTAGTATCCAGCGATCTGCCTCCGATACACAGTATTTT	CVSSIQRSASDTQYF
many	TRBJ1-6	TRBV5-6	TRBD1	TGTGCCAGCAGGGAAACAGGGGTGTATAATTCACCCCTCCACTTT	CASRETGVYNSPLHF
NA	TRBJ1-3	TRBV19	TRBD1	TGTGCCAGTAACCCTCCGGGACAGGAGGACACCATATATTTT	CASNPPGQEDTIYF
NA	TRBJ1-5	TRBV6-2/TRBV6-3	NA	TGTGCCAGCGGGTCGGTGGGGCAGCCCCAGCATTTT	CASGSVGQPQHF
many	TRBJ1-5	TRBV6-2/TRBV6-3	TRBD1	TGTGCCAGCAGTACTCAGGGGGCGCTCGGTCAGCCCCAGCATTTT	CASSTQGALGQPQHF
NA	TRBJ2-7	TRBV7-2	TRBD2	TGTGCCAGCAGCTTAGAAGGCACTAGCGGGAGGTGGGAGCAGTACTTC	CASSLEGTSGRWEQYF
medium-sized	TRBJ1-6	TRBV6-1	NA	TGTGCCAGCAGTGAACAGTACCTGATAACACCCCTCCACTTT	CASSEQYLITPLHF
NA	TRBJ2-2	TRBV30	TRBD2	TGTGCCTGGAGTGTACGTTGGGGACTAGCGGGAGGGAACACCGGGGAGCTGTTTTTT	CAWSVRWGLAGGNTGELFF
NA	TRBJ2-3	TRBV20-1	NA	TGCAGTGCTGGGGACCACACGTATACGCAGTATTTT	CSAGDHTYTQYF
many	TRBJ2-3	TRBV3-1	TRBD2	TGTGCCAGCAGCCAGACTAGCGGGGGGGAGGCAGATACGCAGTATTTT	CASSQTSGGEADTQYF
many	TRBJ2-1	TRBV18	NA	TGTGCCAGCTCACCACAGGCTGGAGTCTCCTACAATGAGCAGTTCTTC	CASSPQAGVSYNEQFF
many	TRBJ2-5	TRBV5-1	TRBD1	TGCGCCAGCAGCTCCACGGACAGGGGAGAGACCCAGTACTTC	CASSSTDRGETQYF
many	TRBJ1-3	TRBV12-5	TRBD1	TGTGCTAGTGCCCTAGGGACAGGGGTCGGAAACACCATATATTTT	CASALGTGVGNTIYF